A single sample is the source of the 32 T cell receptor beta chains below, sequenced in a study of tumor-infiltrating lymphocytes in oesophageal squamous cell carcinoma. TCRdb re-called the PCR reads with MiXCR, one entry per CDR3 protein. In the table there are about 17,000 distinct CDR3 sequences, around 43% of which are singletons. The specimen was normal esophageal tissue next to the tumor. Receptors originate from a female donor with esophageal squamous cell carcinoma.

This clonotype was counted many times. The J gene is TRBJ1-2, the V gene TRBV4-1; tentatively, D is TRBD1 (5 bases). V was shortened by 0 bases and J by 7 bases, with 15 bases between the two germline ends. The CDR3 runs 15 residues. The germline V gene has CDR1 MGHRA and CDR2 YSYEKL. The CDR3 region is CASSQDLGTRFGYTF. Written as DNA, the CDR3 is TGCGCCAGCAGCCAAGATCTGGGGACCCGTTTTGGCTACACCTTC.

This clonotype has ten or more counts. This sequence joins TRBV6-6 and TRBJ1-5, with D hard to call. Germline V gene lookup returns CDR1 MNHNY and CDR2 SVGAGI (reference sequence). This CDR3 has 13 residues. V was cut by 2 bases and J by 3 bases, with 5 bases left in between. The CDR3 DNA reads TGTGCCAGCAGTTACGCTGCCAATCAGCCCCAGCATTTT. Protein product: CASSYAANQPQHF.

This clonotype has a count of ten or more. The CDR3 loop reads CASSLQENTEAFF. For the CDR3, the DNA is TGTGCCAGTTCCCTCCAGGAGAACACTGAAGCTTTCTTT. The V and J genes are TRBV6-1 and TRBJ1-1; D is ambiguous. CDR1 and CDR2 (germline): MNHNS, SASEGT. Trimming took 9 bases from V and 1 from J, leaving 12 bases between them. The CDR3 totals 13 residues.

The chain is built from TRBV7-2 and TRBJ2-5; D possibly matches TRBD1 or TRBD2 (5 bases each). The J call may not be correct, given that the DNA end is closer to TRBJ2-7. This CDR3 contains 14 residues. CDR1 and CDR2 (germline): SGHTA, FQGNSA. The CDR3 is CASSVRDGAYEQYF. CDR3 in DNA: TGTGCCAGCAGCGTCCGGGACGGTGCCTACGAGCAGTACTTC.

This clonotype has at least ten counts. The rearrangement uses TRBV5-1 and TRBJ1-2; D is unresolved. This CDR3 is 14 amino acids long. Per germline, CDR1 SGHRS and CDR2 YFSETQ. Trimming shortened V by 4 bases and J by 6 bases, and 16 bases separated the two germline ends. The CDR3 is CASSLESGWDGYTF. In DNA form, the CDR3 reads TGCGCCAGCAGCCTCGAAAGCGGGTGGGATGGCTACACCTTC.

The chain is built from TRBV13 and TRBJ2-5, with 7 bases fitting TRBD1. V dropped 5 bases and J dropped 2; count of bases not matched to a gene: 8. The germline gives CDR1 PRHDT, CDR2 FYEKMQ (reference sequence). CDR3 length equals 15 residues. The CDR3 loop reads CASSTRKDRQETQYF. Here the CDR3 DNA reads TGTGCCAGCAGCACCCGAAAGGACAGGCAAGAGACCCAGTACTTC.

Remarks on this clonotype: No DNA is shown, since the ends of the CDR3 on it are uncertain; the CDR3 is the one TCRdb lists. This chain uses TRBV10-3 with TRBJ2-4; TRBD2, the D gene given by the table, was not confirmed from the DNA. The germline V gene encodes CDR1 ENHRY and CDR2 SYGVKD. The CDR3 spans 15 residues, counting both ends. The CDR3 spells CAIMGALRGWLHLRF.

The J gene is TRBJ2-5, the V gene TRBV6-2 or TRBV6-3; 15 nucleotides line up with TRBD2. The closer fit of TRBJ2-1 to the DNA end suggests the J call may be wrong. CDR1 is MNHEY, CDR2 SVGEGT, per germline. The CDR3 covers 16 residues. The CDR3 coding sequence is TGTGCCAGCAGTTACTCGGGACTAGCGGGAGGAGGTGAGCAGTTCTTC. Protein sequence: CASSYSGLAGGGEQFF.

As to this clonotype: Mismatch with germline at one junction end may stem from a read error. The chain combines TRBV12-3 or TRBV12-4 with TRBJ2-5; D perhaps matches TRBD2 (6 bases). The CDR3 totals 13 residues. The CDR3 DNA is TGTGCCAGCAGTCCGCGGGACTCTTCAGCCCTCCACTTC. Encoded protein: CASSPRDSSALHF.

V gene TRBV6-5 combines with J gene TRBJ2-3, with 9 bases fitting TRBD1. V gave up 5 bases and J gave up 2 bases; unmatched junction bases: 11. Germline V gene lookup returns CDR1 MNHEY and CDR2 SVGAGI. The CDR3 spans 17 residues. This CDR3 is CASSARTGAVNTDTQYF. CDR3 nucleotide sequence: TGTGCCAGCAGTGCGCGGACAGGGGCAGTGAACACAGATACGCAGTATTTT.

The chain has TRBV7-8 and TRBJ2-5; no clear D gene. Germline-derived CDR1 and CDR2 are SGHVS and FQNEAQ. This CDR3 contains 12 residues. The V end lost 1 base, the J end lost 4 bases, and 4 bases lay between the germline ends. In DNA, the CDR3 is TGTGCCAGCAGCTTAGTTGGAGAGACCCAGTACTTC. Encoded protein: CASSLVGETQYF. The entire variable domain, with the rest obtained from reference TRBV7-8 and TRBJ2-5, is as follows: GAGVSQSPRYKVAKRGQDVALRCDPISGHVSLFWYQQALGQGPEFLTYFQNEAQLDKSGLPSDRFFAERPEGSVSTLKIQRTQQEDSAVYLCASSLVGETQYFGPGTRLLVL.

V gene TRBV11-1 combines with J gene TRBJ2-5; maybe TRBD2 (5 bases). Judging by the DNA end, TRBJ2-1 fits better; the J call may be wrong. Germline CDR1 reads SGHAT; CDR2 reads FQDESV (reference sequence). The CDR3 length is 16 residues. CDR3 DNA sequence: TGTGCCAGCAGCCTGAGCCGAGGGAGCTTCTACAATGAGCAGTTCTTC. Translated, it gives CASSLSRGSFYNEQFF.

The table lists this clonotype with many counts. The J gene is TRBJ2-1, the V gene TRBV5-1; D may correspond to TRBD1 or TRBD2 (5 bases each). The germline CDR1 and CDR2 sequences are SGHRS and YFSETQ. The CDR3 loop spans 17 amino acids. V lost 5 bases and J lost 3, with 21 bases in between. The CDR3 spells CASSFVPGTANYNEQFF. CDR3 nucleotide sequence: TGCGCCAGCAGTTTCGTGCCCGGGACCGCGAACTACAATGAGCAGTTCTTC.

The chain links TRBV7-3 to TRBJ2-7, with 7 bases aligning to TRBD2. CDR1 SGHTA and CDR2 FQGTGA come from the germline V gene. J gave up 9 bases and V 1 base, and 6 bases lay outside the gene matches. This CDR3 is built from 13 residues. CDR3 loop: CASSLMGGLAQYF. In DNA, the CDR3 is TGTGCCAGCAGCTTAATGGGGGGGTTGGCGCAGTACTTC. The full variable domain, rest sourced from reference TRBV7-3 and TRBJ2-7, is GAGVSQTPSNKVTEKGKYVELRCDPISGHTALYWYRQSLGQGPEFLIYFQGTGAADDSGLPNDRFFAVRPEGSVSTLKIQRTERGDSAVYLCASSLMGGLAQYFGPGTRLTVT.

This clonotype was counted a few times. V usage is TRBV7-8 and J usage is TRBJ1-5; 7 positions agree with TRBD1. The CDR3 runs 14 residues. Germline V CDR1 and CDR2: SGHVS, FQNEAQ. V was clipped by 4 bases and J by 6 bases; unmatched bases: 6. CDR3 in DNA: TGTGCCAGCAGCTGGCCAGGGGGTGGTCAGCCCCAGCATTTT. This gives the protein CASSWPGGGQPQHF.

The sample holds a few counts of this clonotype. The chain carries TRBV7-2 and TRBJ2-5, with D unresolved. V was trimmed by 4 bases and J by 2 bases, leaving 5 bases between them. Germline V CDR1 and CDR2: SGHTA, FQGNSA. The CDR3 runs 12 residues. The CDR3 DNA sequence: TGTGCCAGCAGCTACTCTCAAGAGACCCAGTACTTC. This encodes CASSYSQETQYF.

This clonotype occurred many times. This chain links TRBV12-5 with TRBJ1-2; D is unresolved. Germline lookup yields CDR1 LGHNT and CDR2 FRNRAP. V lost 1 base, J lost 6 bases, and 6 bases lay in between. This CDR3 spans 12 amino acids. The CDR3, as DNA: TGTGCTAGTGGTTTGGGAAGGGATGGCTACACCTTC. Protein sequence: CASGLGRDGYTF.

This clonotype was seen repeatedly, ten times or more. This rearrangement joins TRBV11-2 to TRBJ2-5; TRBD1 matches at 9 bases. The CDR3 is made up of 14 amino acids. J lost 5 bases, V lost 1 base, and 2 bases had no gene match. The V gene's germline CDR1 is SGHAT and CDR2 FQNNGV. For the CDR3, the DNA is TGTGCCAGCAGCTTAGTTGGACAGGGGGAGACCCAGTACTTC. It is translated as CASSLVGQGETQYF.

This clonotype came up many times. The chain recombines TRBV2 with TRBJ2-1, with 9 bases fitting TRBD2. This CDR3 has 14 residues. Germline loops: CDR1 SNHLY, CDR2 FYNNEI. Unmatched junction bases numbered 6, after V lost 6 bases and J lost 6 bases. The CDR3 spells CASRRREGLNEQFF. CDR3 coding DNA: TGTGCCAGCAGGAGGCGGGAGGGCCTCAATGAGCAGTTCTTC.

This clonotype was detected many times. The rearrangement links TRBV4-2 to TRBJ2-1; 8 nucleotides line up with TRBD2. Per the germline V gene, CDR1 is LGHNA and CDR2 is YNFKEQ. V lost 1 base to trimming and J lost 2 bases; unmatched junction nucleotides: 1. The CDR3 is 15 amino acids. The CDR3 region is CASSQGAGAYNEQFF. The DNA of the CDR3 is TGTGCCAGCAGCCAAGGAGCGGGAGCCTACAATGAGCAGTTCTTC.

The chain carries TRBV28 and TRBJ2-1, with 7 bases aligning to TRBD2. CDR1 and CDR2 (germline): MDHEN, SYDVKM. The CDR3 loop spans 16 amino acids. With 8 bases clipped from V and 4 bases from J, the junction kept 14 bases outside the gene matches. The CDR3 spells CASYDGGGKEYNEQFF. CDR3 coding DNA: TGTGCCAGCTATGATGGCGGGGGAAAGGAATACAATGAGCAGTTCTTC.

This clonotype was observed once. The CDR3 DNA is TGCGCCAGCAGCTCCCAGTACTACGAGCAGTTCTTC. It specifies CASSSQYYEQFF. J is TRBJ2-5 and V is TRBV5-1, with unresolved D. The J call may be mistaken, given a closer DNA end match to TRBJ2-1. The V gene's germline CDR1 is SGHRS and CDR2 YFSETQ. This CDR3 has 12 amino acids.

The chain employs TRBV6-4 and TRBJ1-2; 8 bases fit TRBD1. The CDR3 loop spans 13 amino acids. V lost 9 bases and J lost 2; bases outside the gene matches: 5. Germline V gene sequence: CDR1 MRHNA, CDR2 SNTAGT. CDR3 protein: CARPRTGNYGYTF. In nucleotides, the CDR3 is TGTGCCAGACCCAGGACAGGGAACTATGGCTACACCTTC.

At least ten counts were recorded for this clonotype. The chain has TRBV6-1 and TRBJ2-3; 9 nucleotides line up with TRBD2. Per germline, CDR1 MNHNS and CDR2 SASEGT. Trimming removed 1 base from V and 6 bases from J; junction bases left unmatched: 8. The CDR3 is 16 amino acids. The chain's CDR3 is CASSEGVAGGTDTQYF. DNA of the CDR3: TGTGCCAGCAGTGAAGGGGTCGCGGGAGGGACGGATACGCAGTATTTT.

This clonotype was recorded at least ten times. V is TRBV2 and J is TRBJ1-2, with 7 bases that match TRBD1. The CDR3 consists of 13 residues. Germline lookup yields CDR1 SNHLY and CDR2 FYNNEI. V shed 4 bases, J shed 2 bases, and the junction held 1 base outside the gene matches. CDR3 residues: CASSATGNYGYTF. Here the CDR3 DNA reads TGTGCCAGCAGTGCGACAGGGAACTATGGCTACACCTTC. Together with reference TRBV2 and TRBJ1-2, the CDR3 gives the full variable domain: EPEVTQTPSHQVTQMGQEVILRCVPISNHLYFYWYRQILGQKVEFLVSFYNNEISEKSEIFDDQFSVERPDGSNFTLKIRSTKLEDSAMYFCASSATGNYGYTFGSGTRLTVV.

This clonotype came up a few times. The chain combines TRBV6-1 with TRBJ1-3; the D is unclear. V shed 5 bases and J shed 0 bases, with 8 bases lying between them. The CDR3 sequence is 14 residues long. The germline V gene encodes CDR1 MNHNS and CDR2 SASEGT. The chain's CDR3 is CASSRLTSGNTIYF. In DNA, the CDR3 is TGTGCCAGCAGTAGGCTGACCTCTGGAAACACCATATATTTT.

Turning to this clonotype: Lacking the conserved final phenylalanine or tryptophan, this CDR3 likely reflects a read error. The DNA is left out, because the CDR3 cannot be placed on it with certainty; the CDR3 is given as TCRdb lists it. This chain uses TRBV2 with TRBJ2-7; the table's D gene call, TRBD1, was not cross checked with the DNA. Germline CDR1 and CDR2: SNHLY and FYNNEI. With termini counted, the CDR3 has 17 amino acids. The CDR3 loop is CASSVPGPSRYGYTFGS.

Ten or more counts support this clonotype. The CDR3 loop reads CASSPGTGNMNTEAFF. CDR3 sequence (DNA): TGTGCCAGCTCTCCAGGGACAGGCAATATGAACACTGAAGCTTTCTTT. The rearrangement links TRBV18 to TRBJ1-1; TRBD1 matches 8 bases. J was trimmed by 0 bases and V by 6 bases; bases with no gene match: 9. The CDR3 is 16 residues long. Germline assignment: CDR1 KGHSH and CDR2 LQKENI. Full variable domain (rest looked up from reference TRBV18 and TRBJ1-1): NAGVMQNPRHLVRRRGQEARLRCSPMKGHSHVYWYRQLPEEGLKFMVYLQKENIIDESGMPKERFSAEFPKEGPSILRIQQVVRGDSAAYFCASSPGTGNMNTEAFFGQGTRLTVV.

The genes are TRBV28 and TRBJ2-2; D unclear. The CDR3 is 14 amino acids. V lost 5 bases and J lost 4, with 11 bases in between. Per germline, CDR1 MDHEN and CDR2 SYDVKM. The CDR3: CASSTPPSTGELFF. In DNA form, the CDR3 reads TGTGCCAGCAGTACACCCCCCTCCACCGGGGAGCTGTTTTTT.

V and J are TRBV6-1 and TRBJ1-5; 7 bases line up with TRBD1. Germline CDR1 reads MNHNS; CDR2 reads SASEGT. The CDR3 is 15 amino acids. J was trimmed by 4 bases and V by 1 base; bases with no gene match: 4. The CDR3 DNA reads as TGTGCCAGCAGTGAAGAGGGGGCAAGGAATCAGCCCCAGCATTTT. This encodes CASSEEGARNQPQHF.

V gene TRBV7-4 combines with J gene TRBJ2-3, with 11 bases that match TRBD2. V shed 3 bases, J shed 2 bases, and the junction held 1 base outside the gene matches. The CDR3 has 15 amino acids. Looked up from germline, CDR1 is SGHVT and CDR2 is SQSDAQ. In nucleotides, the CDR3 is TGTGCCAGCAGCTTGGGACTAGCGGACACAGATACGCAGTATTTT. Its protein is CASSLGLADTDTQYF.

The J gene is TRBJ2-1, the V gene TRBV7-3, with TRBD1 as a possible D gene (6 bases). The CDR3 length is 17 residues. CDR1 is SGHTA and CDR2 is FQGTGA in the germline V gene. The V end lost 5 bases, the J end lost 0 bases, and 17 bases lay between the germline ends. This CDR3 is CASSKWQGTSSYNEQFF. CDR3 DNA sequence: TGTGCCAGCAGCAAATGGCAGGGGACAAGCTCCTACAATGAGCAGTTCTTC. The variable domain in full, completed from reference TRBV7-3 and TRBJ2-1, reads GAGVSQTPSNKVTEKGKYVELRCDPISGHTALYWYRQSLGQGPEFLIYFQGTGAADDSGLPNDRFFAVRPEGSVSTLKIQRTERGDSAVYLCASSKWQGTSSYNEQFFGPGTRLTVL.